Below are 14 T cell receptor beta chains sequenced from a single sample in a study of shared clonotypes between healthy human individuals. Repertoires were generated with immunoSEQ multiplex PCR, while TCRdb's copy carries only in-frame clones and drops some. In the table there are hundreds of thousands of clones, around 72% of which are singletons. Sequencing was performed on memory CD4+ T cells sorted from blood. The sample's subset: CD45RA-negative fraction. The origin of the receptors is a man younger than 40 in good health.

The chain recombines TRBV2 with TRBJ2-7, with D unresolved. The length of the CDR3 is 14 residues. Looked up from germline, CDR1 is SNHLY and CDR2 is FYNNEI. V lost 4 bases and J lost 2, with 12 bases in between. CDR3 bases: TGTGCCAGCAGTGTGTCTAACAAGCCCTACGAGCAGTACTTC. It encodes CASSVSNKPYEQYF. The variable domain in full, with the rest retrieved from reference TRBV2 and TRBJ2-7, is EPEVTQTPSHQVTQMGQEVILRCVPISNHLYFYWYRQILGQKVEFLVSFYNNEISEKSEIFDDQFSVERPDGSNFTLKIRSTKLEDSAMYFCASSVSNKPYEQYFGPGTRLTVT.

This clone was seen a handful of times. This chain uses TRBV29-1 with TRBJ2-7, with 9 positions matching TRBD2. The V segment lost 7 bases and the J segment 3 bases; nucleotides outside the gene matches: 16. The germline V gene encodes CDR1 SQVTM and CDR2 ANQGSEA. This CDR3 has 16 amino acids. CDR3 bases: TGCAGCGGTACCGGGACTAGCCCACGAGGGGGCTACGAGCAGTACTTC. Translation gives CSGTGTSPRGGYEQYF.

V and J are TRBV5-1 and TRBJ2-1, with D uncertain. CDR1 is SGHRS, CDR2 YFSETQ, per germline. The CDR3 is 16 amino acids. Trimming shortened V by 4 bases and J by 5 bases, and 19 bases separated the two germline ends. CDR3 protein: CASSLDLKLLHNEQFF. DNA for the CDR3: TGCGCCAGCAGCCTGGACCTCAAGCTGCTGCACAATGAGCAGTTCTTC.

This chain links TRBV5-1 with TRBJ1-1, with a tentative D call TRBD1 (5 bases). CDR3 length: 15 residues. The germline V gene has CDR1 SGHRS and CDR2 YFSETQ. Trimming removed 0 bases from V and 5 bases from J, with 14 bases in between. The CDR3 loop reads CASSLDYAGKTEAFF. The CDR3 nucleotides read TGCGCCAGCAGCTTGGATTACGCAGGGAAGACTGAAGCTTTCTTT. Looking up the rest from reference TRBV5-1 and TRBJ1-1 gives the full variable domain: KAGVTQTPRYLIKTRGQQVTLSCSPISGHRSVSWYQQTPGQGLQFLFEYFSETQRNKGNFPGRFSGRQFSNSRSEMNVSTLELGDSALYLCASSLDYAGKTEAFFGQGTRLTVV.

The chain's CDR3 is CASSVGPDLNTEAFF. DNA for the CDR3: TGTGCCAGCAGCGTAGGCCCCGACTTGAACACTGAAGCTTTCTTT. The J gene is TRBJ1-1, the V gene TRBV9; D uncertain. Germline assignment: CDR1 SGDLS and CDR2 YYNGEE. CDR3 length: 15 residues. V was clipped by 0 bases and J by 0 bases, with 9 bases between them. Full variable domain (rest looked up from reference TRBV9 and TRBJ1-1): DSGVTQTPKHLITATGQRVTLRCSPRSGDLSVYWYQQSLDQGLQFLIQYYNGEERAKGNILERFSAQQFPDLHSELNLSSLELGDSALYFCASSVGPDLNTEAFFGQGTRLTVV.

This clone qualifies as large (0.1 to 1%). The gene calls are TRBV7-9 and TRBJ1-4; TRBD1 is a possible D gene (6 bases). Trimming stripped 2 bases from V and 8 bases from J, with 12 bases between. The CDR3 runs to 14 residues. Germline V lookup: CDR1 SEHNR, CDR2 FQNEAQ (reference sequence). The CDR3 bases are TGTGCCAGCAGCTTAACAGGGACGGACGAAAAACTGTTTTTT. The encoded protein is CASSLTGTDEKLFF.

This clone was counted many times. The chain employs TRBV5-4 and TRBJ1-1, with D perhaps TRBD1 (5 bases). Germline lookup yields CDR1 SGHNT and CDR2 YYREEE (reference sequence). The V and J ends lost 3 bases and 1 base respectively, with 13 bases between them. CDR3 length equals 15 residues. Here the CDR3 reads CASSSGNSRNTEAFF. The CDR3, as DNA: TGTGCCAGCAGCTCAGGGAACAGTAGGAACACTGAAGCTTTCTTT. Using reference TRBV5-4 and TRBJ1-1 for the parts outside the CDR3, the full variable domain is ETGVTQSPTHLIKTRGQQVTLRCSSQSGHNTVSWYQQALGQGPQFIFQYYREEENGRGNFPPRFSGLQFPNYSSELNVNALELDDSALYLCASSSGNSRNTEAFFGQGTRLTVV.

V usage is TRBV7-3 and J usage is TRBJ2-7; D is perhaps TRBD2 (5 bases). CDR1 SGHTA and CDR2 FQGTGA come from the germline V gene. The CDR3 is 14 residues long. V lost 2 bases and J lost 3, with 11 bases in between. The chain's CDR3 is CASSLASGNYEQYF. The CDR3 DNA reads TGTGCCAGCAGCTTAGCGAGCGGAAACTACGAGCAGTACTTC.

This clone was seen just once. V is TRBV10-3 and J is TRBJ1-2; D not resolved. The CDR3 is made up of 12 amino acids. The germline V gene encodes CDR1 ENHRY and CDR2 SYGVKD. Trimming took off 0 bases at V and 6 bases at J, with 5 bases between the two ends. This chain's CDR3 is CAISESLNGYTF. For the CDR3, the DNA is TGTGCCATCAGTGAGTCCCTCAATGGCTACACCTTC.

The rearrangement joins TRBV19 to TRBJ1-2; 7 bases agree with TRBD1. The CDR3 covers 17 residues. Germline V CDR1 and CDR2: LNHDA, SQIVND (reference sequence). V gave up 6 bases and J gave up 4 bases; unmatched junction bases: 17. CDR3 amino acids: CASRRQGPIGDPYGYTF. In DNA, the CDR3 is TGTGCCAGTAGAAGACAGGGCCCTATTGGGGACCCCTATGGCTACACCTTC.

V gene TRBV6-6 combines with J gene TRBJ2-1; possible D gene TRBD1, 6 bases. The ends were cut back, 7 bases at V and 5 bases at J, with 9 bases in the middle. The length of the CDR3 is 12 residues. Germline loops: CDR1 MNHNY, CDR2 SVGAGI (reference sequence). In nucleotides, the CDR3 is TGTGCCAGCAATCGACAGGACAATGAGCAGTTCTTC. Encoded protein: CASNRQDNEQFF.

With respect to this clone: One junction end does not reproduce the germline sequence, and a read error may be involved. The chain links TRBV7-7 to TRBJ2-2; 9 nucleotides align to TRBD2. CDR3 size: 18 residues. Germline CDR1 reads SSHAT; CDR2 reads FNYEAQ (reference sequence). CDR3 protein: CASSLVLAGSWGTGELFF. In DNA form, the CDR3 reads TGTGCTAGCAGCTTAGTGCTAGCGGGATCGTGGGGCACCGGGGAGCTGTTTTTT.

This chain connects TRBV5-4 to TRBJ1-3; D is ambiguous. Germline-derived CDR1 and CDR2 are SGHNT and YYREEE (reference sequence). Trimming took 7 bases from V and 4 from J, leaving 21 bases between them. The CDR3 runs 16 residues. The CDR3 loop reads CASSPAGGMLGNTIYF. In DNA form, the CDR3 reads TGTGCCAGCTCCCCCGCAGGCGGGATGTTAGGAAACACCATATATTTT.

Remarks on this clone: The same CDR3 is also encoded by other DNA sequences in this sample. The chain joins TRBV10-2 to TRBJ2-5, with a possible D match to TRBD2 (6 bases). CDR3 length: 12 residues. The germline CDR1 and CDR2 sequences are WSHSY and SAAADI. Trimming stripped 5 bases from V and 5 bases from J, with 9 bases between. The CDR3 DNA is TGCGCCAGCAGTCAGAGCGGGGAGACCCAGTACTTC. This translates into CASSQSGETQYF.